At least ten counts were recorded for the clone carrying this T cell receptor (beta chain). V lost 7 bases and J 4 bases, leaving 13 bases between the germline ends. This CDR3 is 13 amino acids long. The source of the sample is a study of T cells in Graves' hyperthyroidism and ophthalmopathy. RNA transcripts were the template for amplifying TCR beta CDR3 regions. HTBI primers drove first-round RT-PCR of the TCR CDR3. Using its own MiXCR run on the multiplex PCR reads, TCRdb lists one record per CDR3 protein. The sample contains a few hundred thousand distinct CDR3 sequences, around 16% of which appear only once.

The genes are TRBV12-3 or TRBV12-4 and TRBJ1-2, with D possibly being TRBD1 (5 bases). The source material was blood. The source of this sequence is a woman aged 18-29 years with Graves' hyperthyroidism that later progressed to Graves' ophthalmopathy. The CDR3 sequence: CASTPGLRYGYTF. CDR3 in DNA: TGTGCCAGCACCCCGGGACTCCGCTATGGCTACACCTTC.